A selection of T cell receptor beta chains follows, all from one sample in a study of CD8 T cells in ankylosing spondylitis. From the 5' RACE reads, TCRdb called clonotypes with MiXCR, one entry per CDR3 protein. The sample lists about 320,000 distinct CDR3 sequences; roughly 12% were seen once. Sequencing was performed on blood, either unsorted or a sorted T cell fraction (not recorded which). The receptors here all came from a female donor with ankylosing spondylitis or in good health (not recorded which). Each CDR3 is given with its conserved first and last residue. The order of the fields is V gene, CDR3 protein.

TRBV20-1	CSAPSRIGAGSYNEQFF
TRBV5-1	CASSRDGEQFF
TRBV28	CASRNGGGANTIYF
TRBV14	CASSFGTLNAEAFF
TRBV6-2/TRBV6-3	CASTRGQVNQPQHF
TRBV28	CASSKTRTGVTYGYTF
TRBV20-1	CSARGGVGSGYGYTF
TRBV6-2/TRBV6-3	CASTQRRGSYNEQFF
TRBV7-9	CASSRGYEAFF
TRBV20-1	CSARRGLFNTGELFF
TRBV20-1	CSALKTSGANNEQFF
TRBV24-1	CATQARWDEQFF
TRBV9	CASSVDPGTTKNIQYF
TRBV19	CASRRDRVSNQPQHF
TRBV20-1	CSAREGGVTEAFF
TRBV11-2	CASSLRPEGFSIQYF
TRBV29-1	CSAGTSSYNEQFF
TRBV15	CATSRDPQTEAFF
TRBV7-2	CASSLAQGAAYGYTF
TRBV6-1	CASSVSGAPTDTQYF
TRBV29-1	CSAITGPYEQYF
TRBV20-1	CSAIAGGPINEQFF
TRBV29-1	CSGQLTDTQYF
TRBV29-1	CSTTGNTEAFF
TRBV5-1	CASTWDRKETQYF
TRBV20-1	CSARGLAGGPSEQFF
TRBV7-8	CASRKDRASTTDTQYF
TRBV24-1	CATSSLWGRGNTGELFF
TRBV6-2/TRBV6-3	CASSMDRAAYNEQFF
TRBV6-2/TRBV6-3	CASNRDPITSQHF
TRBV30	CAWEGQTNTEAFF
TRBV20-1	CSASGTANTEAFF
TRBV4-3	CASSQDLFGESQFF